This TCR beta chain was documented in a study of identical twins. Germline V gives CDR1 SGHVS, CDR2 FNYEAQ. The CDR3 length is 18 residues. V lost 2 bases, J lost 0 bases, and 6 bases stayed unmatched. TCRdb redid the calling of the 5' RACE reads with MiXCR, one entry per CDR3 protein. The table has about 300,000 distinct CDR3 sequences, 12% seen once. These data were likewise used in another study, on yellow fever vaccine responses in identical twins.

Sequencing was carried out using CD8+ T cells sorted from blood. The rearrangement uses TRBV7-6 and TRBJ2-1; 11 bases fit TRBD2. The receptor was derived from a woman aged 18-35 years in good health. The CDR3 region has the DNA TGTGCCAGCAGCTTATGGCTAGCGGGAGGACGCTCCTACAATGAGCAGTTCTTC. Amino acids: CASSLWLAGGRSYNEQFF.